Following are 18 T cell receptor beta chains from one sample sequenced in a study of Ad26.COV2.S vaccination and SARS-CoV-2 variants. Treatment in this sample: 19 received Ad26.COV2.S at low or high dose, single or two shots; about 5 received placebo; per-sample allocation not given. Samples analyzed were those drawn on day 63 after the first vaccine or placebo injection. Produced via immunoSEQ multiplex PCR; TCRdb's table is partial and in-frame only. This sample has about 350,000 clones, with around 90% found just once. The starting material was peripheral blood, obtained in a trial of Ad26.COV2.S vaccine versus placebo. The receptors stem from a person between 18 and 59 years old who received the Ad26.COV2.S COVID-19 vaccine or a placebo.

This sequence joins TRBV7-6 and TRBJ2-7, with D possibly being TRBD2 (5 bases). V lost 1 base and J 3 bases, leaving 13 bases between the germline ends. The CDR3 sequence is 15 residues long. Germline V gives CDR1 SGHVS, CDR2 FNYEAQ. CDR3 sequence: CASSLEGLASYEQYF. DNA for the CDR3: TGTGCCAGCAGCTTAGAGGGCCTAGCAAGCTACGAGCAGTACTTC.

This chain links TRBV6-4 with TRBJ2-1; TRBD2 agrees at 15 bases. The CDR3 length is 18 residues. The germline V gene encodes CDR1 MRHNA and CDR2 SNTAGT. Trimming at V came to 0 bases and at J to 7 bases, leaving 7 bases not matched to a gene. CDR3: CASSDSRTSGGAINEQFF. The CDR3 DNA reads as TGTGCCAGCAGTGACTCACGGACTAGCGGGGGGGCAATAAATGAGCAGTTCTTC.

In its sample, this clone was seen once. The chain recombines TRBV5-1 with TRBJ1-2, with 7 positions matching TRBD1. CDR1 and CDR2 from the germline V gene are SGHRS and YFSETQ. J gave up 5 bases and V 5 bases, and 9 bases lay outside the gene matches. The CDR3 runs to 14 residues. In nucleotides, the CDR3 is TGCGCCAGCAGACTAAGACAGGGTTGGTATGGCTACACCTTC. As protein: CASRLRQGWYGYTF.

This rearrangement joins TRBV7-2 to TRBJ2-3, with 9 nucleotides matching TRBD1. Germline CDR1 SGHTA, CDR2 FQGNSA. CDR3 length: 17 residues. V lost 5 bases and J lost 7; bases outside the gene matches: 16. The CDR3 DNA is TGTGCCAGCAGCCTGACCTTTACAACAGGGGGCGGACATACGCAGTATTTT. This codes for CASSLTFTTGGGHTQYF.

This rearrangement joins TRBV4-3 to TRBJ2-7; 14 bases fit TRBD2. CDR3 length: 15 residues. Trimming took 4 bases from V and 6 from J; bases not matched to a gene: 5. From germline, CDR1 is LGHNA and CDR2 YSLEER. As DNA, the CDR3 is TGCGCCAGCAGCCGGGGACTAGCGGGAGTTAGCGAGCAGTACTTC. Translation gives CASSRGLAGVSEQYF.

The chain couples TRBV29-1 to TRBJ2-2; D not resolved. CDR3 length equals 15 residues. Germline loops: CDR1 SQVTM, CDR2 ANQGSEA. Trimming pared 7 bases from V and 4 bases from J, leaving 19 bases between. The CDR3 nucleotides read TGCAGCGCCAAAGAGGTCGAAGGGTTCACCGGGGAGCTGTTTTTT. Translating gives CSAKEVEGFTGELFF.

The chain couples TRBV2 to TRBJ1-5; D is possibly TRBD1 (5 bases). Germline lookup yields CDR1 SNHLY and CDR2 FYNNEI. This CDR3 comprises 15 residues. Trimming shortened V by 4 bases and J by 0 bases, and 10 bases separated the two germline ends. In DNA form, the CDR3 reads TGTGCCAGCAGTGGGGACGGGGGTAGCAATCAGCCCCAGCATTTT. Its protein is CASSGDGGSNQPQHF.

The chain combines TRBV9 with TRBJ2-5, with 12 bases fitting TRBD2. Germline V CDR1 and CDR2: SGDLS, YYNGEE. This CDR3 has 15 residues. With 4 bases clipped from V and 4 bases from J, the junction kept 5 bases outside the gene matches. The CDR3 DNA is TGTGCCAGCAGCCAGAGACTAGCGGGAGCAGAGACCCAGTACTTC. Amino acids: CASSQRLAGAETQYF.

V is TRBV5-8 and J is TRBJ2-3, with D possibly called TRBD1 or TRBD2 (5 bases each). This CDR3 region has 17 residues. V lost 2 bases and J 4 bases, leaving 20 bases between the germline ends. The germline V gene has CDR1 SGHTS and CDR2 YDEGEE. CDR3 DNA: TGTGCCAGCAGCTTTGGTGGGGGATCAAATCTTGCAGATACGCAGTATTTT. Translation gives CASSFGGGSNLADTQYF. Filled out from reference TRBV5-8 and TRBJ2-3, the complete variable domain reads EAGVTQSPTHLIKTRGQQATLRCSPISGHTSVYWYQQALGLGLQFLLWYDEGEERNRGNFPPRFSGRQFPNYSSELNVNALELEDSALYLCASSFGGGSNLADTQYFGPGTRLTVL.

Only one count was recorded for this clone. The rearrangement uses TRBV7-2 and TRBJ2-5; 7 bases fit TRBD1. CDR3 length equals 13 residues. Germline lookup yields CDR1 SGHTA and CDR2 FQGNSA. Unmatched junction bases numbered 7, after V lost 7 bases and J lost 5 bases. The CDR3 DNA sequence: TGTGCCAGCATGCTACAGGGGACGGAGACCCAGTACTTC. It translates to CASMLQGTETQYF.

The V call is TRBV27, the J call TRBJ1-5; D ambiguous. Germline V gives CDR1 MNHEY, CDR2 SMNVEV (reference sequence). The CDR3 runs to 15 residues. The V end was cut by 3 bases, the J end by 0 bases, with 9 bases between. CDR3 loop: CASSFNSYSNQPQHF. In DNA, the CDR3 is TGTGCCAGCAGTTTTAACAGTTATAGCAATCAGCCCCAGCATTTT.

CDR3 sequence: CASSPNWGAPGEKLFF. The CDR3, as DNA: TGTGCCAGCAGCCCTAATTGGGGGGCGCCGGGTGAAAAACTGTTTTTT. The chain combines TRBV9 with TRBJ1-4; maybe TRBD1 (6 bases). V dropped 4 bases and J dropped 7 bases, with 20 bases sitting between them. CDR1 and CDR2 (germline): SGDLS, YYNGEE. The CDR3 length is 16 residues. Drawing the rest from reference TRBV9 and TRBJ1-4, the complete variable domain is DSGVTQTPKHLITATGQRVTLRCSPRSGDLSVYWYQQSLDQGLQFLIQYYNGEERAKGNILERFSAQQFPDLHSELNLSSLELGDSALYFCASSPNWGAPGEKLFFGSGTQLSVL.

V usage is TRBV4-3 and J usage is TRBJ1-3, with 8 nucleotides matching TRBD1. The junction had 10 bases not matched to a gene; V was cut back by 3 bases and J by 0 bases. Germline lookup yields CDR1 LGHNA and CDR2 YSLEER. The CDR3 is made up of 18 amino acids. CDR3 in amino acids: CASSQDRAGPASGNTIYF. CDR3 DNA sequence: TGCGCCAGCAGCCAGGACAGGGCTGGACCTGCCTCTGGAAACACCATATATTTT.

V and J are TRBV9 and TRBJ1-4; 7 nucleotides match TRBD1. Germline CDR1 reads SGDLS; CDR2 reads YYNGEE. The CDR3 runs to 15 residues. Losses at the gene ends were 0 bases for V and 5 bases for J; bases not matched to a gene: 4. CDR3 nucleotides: TGTGCCAGCAGCGTAGCGGGACAGAAAAATGAAAAACTGTTTTTT. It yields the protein CASSVAGQKNEKLFF.

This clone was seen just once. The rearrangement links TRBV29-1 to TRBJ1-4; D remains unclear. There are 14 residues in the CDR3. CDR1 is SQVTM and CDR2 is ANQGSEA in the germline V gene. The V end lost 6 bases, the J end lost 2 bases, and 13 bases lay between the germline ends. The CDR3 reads CSVYPRTTNEKLFF. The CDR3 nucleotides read TGCAGCGTCTACCCACGGACTACTAATGAAAAACTGTTTTTT.

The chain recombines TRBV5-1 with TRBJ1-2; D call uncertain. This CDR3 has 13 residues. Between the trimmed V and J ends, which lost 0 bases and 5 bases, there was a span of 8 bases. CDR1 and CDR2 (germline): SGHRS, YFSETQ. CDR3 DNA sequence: TGCGCCAGCAGCTTGGAGGCTGCGTATGGCTACACCTTC. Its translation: CASSLEAAYGYTF.

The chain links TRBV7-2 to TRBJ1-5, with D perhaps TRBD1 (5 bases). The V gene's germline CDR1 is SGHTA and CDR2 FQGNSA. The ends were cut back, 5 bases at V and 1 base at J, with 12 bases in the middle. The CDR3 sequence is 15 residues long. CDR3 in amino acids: CASSPGPGSNQPQHF. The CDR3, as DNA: TGTGCCAGCAGCCCGGGGCCAGGGAGCAATCAGCCCCAGCATTTT.

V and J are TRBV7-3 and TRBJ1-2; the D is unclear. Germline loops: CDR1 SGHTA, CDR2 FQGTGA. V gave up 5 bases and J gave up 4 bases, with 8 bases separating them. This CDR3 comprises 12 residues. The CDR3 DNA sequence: TGTGCCAGCAGCCCAACCGCCTATGGCTACACCTTC. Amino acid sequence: CASSPTAYGYTF.